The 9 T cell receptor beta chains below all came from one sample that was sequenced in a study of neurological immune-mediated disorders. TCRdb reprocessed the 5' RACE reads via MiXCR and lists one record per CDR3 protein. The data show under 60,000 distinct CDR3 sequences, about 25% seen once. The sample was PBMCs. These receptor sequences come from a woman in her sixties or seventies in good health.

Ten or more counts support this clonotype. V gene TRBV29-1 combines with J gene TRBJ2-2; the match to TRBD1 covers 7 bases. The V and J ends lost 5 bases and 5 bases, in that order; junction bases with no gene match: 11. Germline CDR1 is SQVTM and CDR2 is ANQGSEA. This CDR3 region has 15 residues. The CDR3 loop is CSVLSSTGLTGELFF. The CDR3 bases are TGCAGCGTTCTCTCCTCGACAGGGTTAACCGGGGAGCTGTTTTTT.

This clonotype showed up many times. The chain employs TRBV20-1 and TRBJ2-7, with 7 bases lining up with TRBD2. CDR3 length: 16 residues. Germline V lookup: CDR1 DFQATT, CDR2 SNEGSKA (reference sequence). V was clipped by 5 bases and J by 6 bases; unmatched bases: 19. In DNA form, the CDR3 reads TGCAGTGCTCACGCGGAGGCGGGAGTGTCATTGGGCGAGCAGTACTTC. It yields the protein CSAHAEAGVSLGEQYF.

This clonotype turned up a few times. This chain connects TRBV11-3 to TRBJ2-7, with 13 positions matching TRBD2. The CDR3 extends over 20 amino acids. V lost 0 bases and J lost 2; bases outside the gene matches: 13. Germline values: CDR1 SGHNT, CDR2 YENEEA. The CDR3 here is CASSLDLLGLAGVGPYEQYF. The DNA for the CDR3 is TGTGCCAGCAGCTTAGATTTATTAGGACTAGCGGGAGTTGGCCCCTACGAGCAGTACTTC.

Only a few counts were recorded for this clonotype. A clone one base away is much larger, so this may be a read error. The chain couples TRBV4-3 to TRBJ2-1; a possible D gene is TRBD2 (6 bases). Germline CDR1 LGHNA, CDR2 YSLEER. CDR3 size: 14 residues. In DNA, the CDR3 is TGCGCCATCAGCCCGGGACTGTCATACAATGAGCAGTTCTTC. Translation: CAISPGLSYNEQFF.

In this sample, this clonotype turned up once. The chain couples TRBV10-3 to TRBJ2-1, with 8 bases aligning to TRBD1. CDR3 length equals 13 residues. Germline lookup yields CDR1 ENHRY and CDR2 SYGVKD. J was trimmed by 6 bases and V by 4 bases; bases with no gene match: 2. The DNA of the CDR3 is TGTGCCATCAGTGTGGACAGGGTCAATGAGCAGTTCTTC. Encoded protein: CAISVDRVNEQFF.

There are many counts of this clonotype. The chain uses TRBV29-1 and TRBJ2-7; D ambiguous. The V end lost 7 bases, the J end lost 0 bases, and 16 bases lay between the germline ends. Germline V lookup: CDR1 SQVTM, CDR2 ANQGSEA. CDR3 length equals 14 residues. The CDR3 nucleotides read TGCAGCGCTTTATCTCCTCGAGACTCCTACGAGCAGTACTTC. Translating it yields CSALSPRDSYEQYF.

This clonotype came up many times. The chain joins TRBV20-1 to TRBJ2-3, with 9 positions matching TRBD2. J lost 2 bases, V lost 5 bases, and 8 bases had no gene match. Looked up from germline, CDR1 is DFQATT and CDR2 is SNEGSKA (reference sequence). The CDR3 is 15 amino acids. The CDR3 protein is CSASLRLADTDTQYF. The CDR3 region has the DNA TGCAGTGCTTCTCTCCGACTAGCGGACACAGATACGCAGTATTTT.

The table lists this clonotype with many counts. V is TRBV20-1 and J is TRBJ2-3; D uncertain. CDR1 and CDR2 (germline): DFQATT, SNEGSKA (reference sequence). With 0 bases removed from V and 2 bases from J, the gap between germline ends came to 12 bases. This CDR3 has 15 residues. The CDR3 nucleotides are TGCAGTGCTAGAGATACTCCCGGGTCCACAGATACGCAGTATTTT. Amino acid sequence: CSARDTPGSTDTQYF.

The CDR3 bases are TGCAGTGCTACCCGGGATTTTAATGAGCAGTTCTTC. Its protein is CSATRDFNEQFF. V usage is TRBV20-1 and J usage is TRBJ2-1; TRBD2 is a possible D gene (5 bases). This CDR3 has 12 residues. The V and J ends lost 4 bases and 7 bases respectively, with 11 bases between them. Per germline, CDR1 DFQATT and CDR2 SNEGSKA (reference sequence).